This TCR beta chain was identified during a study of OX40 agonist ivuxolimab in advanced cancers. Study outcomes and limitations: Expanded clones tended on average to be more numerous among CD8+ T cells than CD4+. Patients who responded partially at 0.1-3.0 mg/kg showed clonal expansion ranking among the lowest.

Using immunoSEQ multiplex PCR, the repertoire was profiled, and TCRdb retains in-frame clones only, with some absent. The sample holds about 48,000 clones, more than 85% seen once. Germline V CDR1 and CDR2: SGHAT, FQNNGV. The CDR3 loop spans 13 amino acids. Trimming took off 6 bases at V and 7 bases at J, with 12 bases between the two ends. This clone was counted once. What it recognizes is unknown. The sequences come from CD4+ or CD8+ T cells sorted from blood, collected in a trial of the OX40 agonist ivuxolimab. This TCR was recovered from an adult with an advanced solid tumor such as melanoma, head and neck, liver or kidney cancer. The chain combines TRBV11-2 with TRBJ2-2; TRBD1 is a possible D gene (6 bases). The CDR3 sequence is CASSLRDNGELFF. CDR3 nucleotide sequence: TGTGCCAGCAGTCTCCGGGACAACGGGGAGCTGTTTTTT.